The sample holds many counts of the clone carrying this T cell receptor (beta chain). TCRdb called the 5' RACE reads again in MiXCR, with one record for every CDR3 protein. The sample lists tens of thousands of distinct CDR3 sequences, under 20% seen once, with 15% in the top ten. The sample originates from a study of neurological immune-mediated disorders. The germline CDR1 and CDR2 sequences are DFQATT and SNEGSKA (reference sequence). The CDR3 extends over 12 amino acids. Trimming shortened V by 5 bases and J by 5 bases, and 12 bases separated the two germline ends. The specimen was PBMCs. The chain has TRBV20-1 and TRBJ2-5, with D possibly matching TRBD2 (5 bases). This clonotype was obtained from a middle-aged woman in good health. The CDR3: CSAALASETQYF. CDR3 DNA: TGCAGTGCTGCCCTAGCTTCTGAGACCCAGTACTTC.